The entry that follows covers one T cell receptor beta chain sequence. Germline values: CDR1 LGHDT, CDR2 YNNKEL (reference sequence). The CDR3 has 16 amino acids. V was pared by 0 bases and J by 7 bases, with 19 bases between. The data originate from a study of T cell responses to AZD1222 COVID-19 vaccine. Produced via immunoSEQ multiplex PCR; TCRdb's table is partial and in-frame only. The sample lists 25,000 to 30,000 clones, around 80% seen once, with about 5.3% in the top ten. This receptor was identified in an adult in good health. The rearrangement links TRBV3-1 (or the pseudogene TRBV3-2) to TRBJ2-7, with a weak D call TRBD2 (6 bases). This material consisted of peripheral blood, taken on day 0 of AZD1222 vaccination. Here the CDR3 DNA reads TGTGCCAGCAGCCAAGATCAGGCTACCTTTGGGAGGGAGCAGTACTTC. This gives the protein CASSQDQATFGREQYF.